The rows below give T cell receptor beta chains drawn from one sample of a study of regulatory T cells in long-lasting Graves disease. Using its own MiXCR run on the multiplex PCR reads, TCRdb lists one record per CDR3 protein. The table has 240,000 or so distinct CDR3 sequences, 20% to 25% seen once. Specimen: peripheral blood mononuclear cells (PBMCs), collected at new diagnosis, from a patient treated with antithyroid drugs. These receptors came from a female donor with Graves disease. Both conserved end residues are part of each CDR3. The D gene is left open where the match is weak. Clone size is stated in some rows and not others, as once, few, many or a class when expanded.

TRBV12-3/TRBV12-4	12	TRBJ1-1	once	TRBD1	TGTGCCAGCAGCGCGACAGGGTCTGAAGCTTTCTTT	CASSATGSEAFF
TRBV10-1	15	TRBJ1-1	NA	NA	TGCGCCAGCAGTGAAGGGGGTTCATTGAACACTGAAGCTCTCTTT	CASSEGGSLNTEALF
TRBV7-2	14	TRBJ1-5	many	TRBD1	TGTGCCAGCAGCACCACAGGGGCTAATCAGCCCCAGCATTTT	CASSTTGANQPQHF
TRBV28	16	TRBJ2-3	NA	TRBD1	TGTGCCAGCAGCCGATCCGGGACAGGGGGAGCAGATACGCAGTATTTT	CASSRSGTGGADTQYF
TRBV19	17	TRBJ1-5	NA	NA	TGTGCCAGTAGTACGCTCCCTGGGACACGGACAAATCAGCCCCAGCATTTT	CASSTLPGTRTNQPQHF
TRBV20-1	11	TRBJ1-5	NA	NA	TGCAGTGCAGGGATTAATCAGCCCCAGCATTTT	CSAGINQPQHF
TRBV11-2	13	TRBJ2-7	NA	NA	TGTGCCAGCAGCCCCGGACTGAACTACGAGCAGTACTTC	CASSPGLNYEQYF
TRBV5-4	14	TRBJ1-2	few	NA	TGTGCCAGCAGTAAACCGGGGCCGAACTATGGCTACACCTTC	CASSKPGPNYGYTF
TRBV30	15	TRBJ1-1	few	TRBD1	TGTGCCTGGAGTATCCGGGACAGGGGGCTTTCTGAAGCTTTCTTT	CAWSIRDRGLSEAFF
TRBV6-1	14	TRBJ2-7	many	TRBD2	TGTGCCAGCAGTGAATCTAGCGGAACCTACGAGCAGTACTTC	CASSESSGTYEQYF
TRBV7-2	14	TRBJ1-5	few	NA	TGTGCCAGCAGCTTAGAGTCAGGGAATCAGCCCCAGCATTTT	CASSLESGNQPQHF
TRBV3-1	18	TRBJ2-7	few	NA	TGTGCCAGCAGCCAAGATTCGACCGCGGACTGGAACCTTTATGAGCAGTACTTC	CASSQDSTADWNLYEQYF
TRBV7-9	13	TRBJ1-2	many	NA	TGTGCCAGCAGCCTCGGGGGGGTCTATGGCTACACCTTC	CASSLGGVYGYTF
TRBV27	14	TRBJ2-5	many	TRBD1	TGTGCCAGCAGTGAAGACAGGGGAGCCCAGACCCAGTACTTC	CASSEDRGAQTQYF
TRBV28	15	TRBJ1-5	few	NA	TGTGCCAGCAGTTTAGTCGGTCCCACGATGCAGCCCCAGCATTTT	CASSLVGPTMQPQHF
TRBV7-3	13	TRBJ2-3	many	NA	TGTGCCAGCAGCTCGGGGGGGGGACAGGTCCTGTATTTT	CASSSGGGQVLYF
TRBV7-2	14	TRBJ2-3	NA	NA	TGTGCCAGCAGCACCTGGGGGTTCACAGATACGCAGTATTTT	CASSTWGFTDTQYF